A single sample gave rise to the 23 T cell receptor beta chains below, sequenced in a study of T cell responses to AZD1222 COVID-19 vaccine. Profiled with immunoSEQ multiplex PCR; TCRdb holds only in-frame clones, not every one. This repertoire shows 130,000 or so clones, 94% found once; its top ten account for around 7%. Sequencing used peripheral blood, obtained on day 0 of AZD1222 vaccination. The receptors derive from an adult in good health.

The chain uses TRBV24-1 and TRBJ1-5; 7 nucleotides agree with TRBD1. Germline loops: CDR1 KGHDR, CDR2 SFDVKD. J gave up 2 bases and V 3 bases, and 9 bases lay outside the gene matches. This CDR3 comprises 17 residues. The CDR3 coding sequence is TGTGCCACCAGTGATCTCCGACAGGGCAGGGGCAATCAGCCCCAGCATTTT. As protein: CATSDLRQGRGNQPQHF.

This sequence joins TRBV7-9 and TRBJ2-2; 9 nucleotides align to TRBD1. J lost 7 bases, V lost 5 bases, and 8 bases had no gene match. The CDR3 runs 15 residues. CDR1 is SEHNR and CDR2 is FQNEAQ in the germline V gene (reference sequence). CDR3: CASSDKTGGNGELFF. CDR3 sequence (DNA): TGTGCCAGCAGCGATAAGACAGGGGGAAACGGGGAGCTGTTTTTT.

This chain uses TRBV6-4 with TRBJ2-2; 10 nucleotides align to TRBD2. Trimming took 5 bases from V and 5 from J; bases not matched to a gene: 11. The CDR3 has 17 residues. The V gene's germline CDR1 is MRHNA and CDR2 SNTAGT. The CDR3 region is CASSPGLATRRTGELFF. In DNA, the CDR3 is TGTGCCAGCAGTCCGGGACTAGCGACCAGAAGGACCGGGGAGCTGTTTTTT.

The V and J genes are TRBV19 and TRBJ2-5; the D gene is possibly TRBD1 (5 bases). Per germline, CDR1 LNHDA and CDR2 SQIVND (reference sequence). The CDR3 runs to 12 residues. With 9 bases removed from V and 3 bases from J, the gap between germline ends came to 11 bases. The CDR3 loop is CASSRGKETQYF. Written as DNA, the CDR3 is TGTGCCAGCTCTAGGGGAAAAGAGACCCAGTACTTC. Full variable domain (outside the CDR3, taken from reference TRBV19 and TRBJ2-5): DGGITQSPKYLFRKEGQNVTLSCEQNLNHDAMYWYRQDPGQGLRLIYYSQIVNDFQKGDIAEGYSVSREKKESFPLTVTSAQKNPTAFYLCASSRGKETQYFGPGTRLLVL.

The V gene is TRBV24-1, the J gene TRBJ2-2, with a tentative D call TRBD2 (5 bases). CDR3 length equals 15 residues. Trimming removed 3 bases from V and 7 bases from J, with 14 bases in between. CDR1 is KGHDR, CDR2 SFDVKD, per germline. The CDR3 region has the DNA TGTGCCACCAGTGATCCCGGACTGTTAGGCGGGGAGCTGTTTTTT. Protein sequence: CATSDPGLLGGELFF.

The rearrangement uses TRBV6-5 and TRBJ1-5; D gene uncertain. There are 14 residues in the CDR3. Trimming removed 5 bases from V and 7 bases from J, with 15 bases in between. CDR1 and CDR2 from the germline V gene are MNHEY and SVGAGI. The CDR3 nucleotides read TGTGCCAGCAGTCTCGGGGATCGCTACCAGCCCCAGCATTTT. It encodes CASSLGDRYQPQHF.

The rearrangement uses TRBV4-1 and TRBJ1-2; the match to TRBD1 covers 10 bases. CDR3 size: 15 residues. Germline loops: CDR1 MGHRA, CDR2 YSYEKL. V shed 1 base and J 4 bases; nucleotides not matched to a gene: 3. The CDR3: CASSQARTGGYGYTF. The CDR3 region has the DNA TGCGCCAGCAGCCAAGCTAGGACAGGGGGCTATGGCTACACCTTC.

The chain recombines TRBV20-1 with TRBJ2-3, with no clear D. With 6 bases removed from V and 1 base from J, the gap between germline ends came to 2 bases. CDR1 is DFQATT, CDR2 SNEGSKA, per germline (reference sequence). The CDR3 has 10 amino acids. This CDR3 is CSAGTDTQYF. The CDR3 nucleotides are TGCAGTGCCGGCACAGATACGCAGTATTTT.

V and J are TRBV28 and TRBJ1-1; D remains unclear. The germline gives CDR1 MDHEN, CDR2 SYDVKM. The ends were cut back, 1 base at V and 10 bases at J, with 10 bases in the middle. This CDR3 has 12 residues. Here the CDR3 DNA reads TGTGCCAGCAGTTTATTAGCGGGATCAGCTTTCTTT. Translating gives CASSLLAGSAFF.

This clone has a single count. J is TRBJ2-3 and V is TRBV29-1; no clear D. The CDR3 has 14 residues. The V end was cut by 2 bases, the J end by 1 base, with 10 bases between. Germline V CDR1 and CDR2: SQVTM, ANQGSEA. CDR3 sequence: CSVERSDRTDTQYF. The CDR3 bases are TGCAGCGTTGAAAGGTCAGATCGCACAGATACGCAGTATTTT.

This clone appeared once. The chain recombines TRBV28 with TRBJ1-4, with D possibly matching TRBD1 (5 bases). V was clipped by 6 bases and J by 0 bases, with 8 bases between them. Germline V lookup: CDR1 MDHEN, CDR2 SYDVKM. The CDR3 runs to 14 residues. The CDR3 here is CASSQGPTNEKLFF. DNA of the CDR3: TGTGCCAGCAGCCAGGGCCCAACTAATGAAAAACTGTTTTTT.

This sequence joins TRBV28 and TRBJ1-2; D is perhaps TRBD1 (5 bases). Germline-derived CDR1 and CDR2 are MDHEN and SYDVKM. With 8 bases removed from V and 5 bases from J, the gap between germline ends came to 9 bases. The length of the CDR3 is 11 residues. CDR3 sequence: CASAGGYGYTF. The CDR3 DNA reads TGTGCCAGCGCTGGGGGTTATGGCTACACCTTC.

The rearrangement uses TRBV9 and TRBJ2-3, with 9 bases that match TRBD2. V was clipped by 4 bases and J by 1 base; unmatched bases: 7. The CDR3 runs 16 residues. From germline, CDR1 is SGDLS and CDR2 YYNGEE. CDR3 protein: CASSFRTSAGTDTQYF. As DNA, the CDR3 is TGTGCCAGCAGCTTTCGGACTAGCGCCGGCACAGATACGCAGTATTTT.

This rearrangement joins TRBV4-1 to TRBJ1-1; maybe TRBD1 (6 bases). Germline CDR1 reads MGHRA; CDR2 reads YSYEKL. V lost 1 base and J 5 bases, leaving 11 bases between the germline ends. The length of the CDR3 is 14 residues. The CDR3 DNA is TGCGCCAGCAGCCAAGGTATGGGGGCGACTGAAGCTTTCTTT. This gives the protein CASSQGMGATEAFF.

V is TRBV7-9 and J is TRBJ1-2; D may be TRBD1 (5 bases). Germline V gene lookup returns CDR1 SEHNR and CDR2 FQNEAQ (reference sequence). Trimming shortened V by 5 bases and J by 3 bases, and 7 bases separated the two germline ends. This CDR3 comprises 12 residues. CDR3 coding DNA: TGTGCCAGCAGCGCACAGGACTATGGCTACACCTTC. Its protein is CASSAQDYGYTF.

The V and J genes are TRBV2 and TRBJ2-6; D is perhaps TRBD1 or TRBD2 (5 bases each). V was pared by 6 bases and J by 3 bases, with 12 bases between. This CDR3 is built from 15 residues. The V gene's germline CDR1 is SNHLY and CDR2 FYNNEI. The CDR3 nucleotides are TGTGCCAGCAGGAACGAGGGGTTTGGGGCCAACGTCCTGACTTTC. The encoded protein is CASRNEGFGANVLTF.

The V call is TRBV9, the J call TRBJ2-1, with 7 bases matching TRBD2. This CDR3 spans 16 amino acids. Per germline, CDR1 SGDLS and CDR2 YYNGEE. Trimming removed 3 bases from V and 8 bases from J; junction bases left unmatched: 14. CDR3: CASSGFMGGDWDEQFF. DNA for the CDR3: TGTGCCAGCAGCGGCTTTATGGGAGGGGATTGGGATGAGCAGTTCTTC.

This chain joins TRBV6-2 or TRBV6-3 and TRBJ1-1; D gene ambiguous. Germline loops: CDR1 MNHEY, CDR2 SVGEGT. The CDR3 is 14 amino acids. V gave up 3 bases and J gave up 1 base, with 9 bases separating them. CDR3 bases: TGTGCCAGCAGTTATTCCGTGGGGAACACTGAAGCTTTCTTT. Protein sequence: CASSYSVGNTEAFF.

The chain recombines TRBV21-1 with TRBJ2-1. TRBV21-1 is flagged as a pseudogene. The CDR3 spans 16 residues. This CDR3 reads CASKREGGITYNEQFF. DNA of the CDR3: TGTGCCAGCAAAAGGGAAGGGGGGATTACCTACAATGAGCAGTTCTTC.

The table lists this clone with a count of one. This chain uses TRBV29-1 with TRBJ1-2; 7 nucleotides agree with TRBD1. This CDR3 comprises 15 residues. From germline, CDR1 is SQVTM and CDR2 ANQGSEA. The V and J ends lost 1 base and 4 bases, in that order; junction bases with no gene match: 9. This CDR3 reads CSVEARDSVTYGYTF. The CDR3 DNA follows: TGCAGCGTTGAAGCCCGGGACAGCGTTACCTATGGCTACACCTTC.

The chain employs TRBV5-8 and TRBJ2-1, with D perhaps matching TRBD2 (7 bases). V lost 4 bases, J lost 7 bases, and 21 bases lay in between. The CDR3 has 16 amino acids. The germline CDR1 and CDR2 sequences are SGHTS and YDEGEE. Here the CDR3 DNA reads TGTGCCAGCAGCCCAGAACCGCAGCGGGGACAAAATGAGCAGTTCTTC. Translated: CASSPEPQRGQNEQFF.

The chain uses TRBV6-6 and TRBJ1-2; 11 bases map to TRBD1. V was pared by 5 bases and J by 6 bases, with 11 bases of the junction left unmatched. CDR1 and CDR2 (germline): MNHNY, SVGAGI (reference sequence). The CDR3 runs to 16 residues. The CDR3 nucleotides read TGTGCCAGCAGTCGAGCGCCGGGACAGGGGGGACATGGCTACACCTTC. It translates to CASSRAPGQGGHGYTF.

V is TRBV12-3 or TRBV12-4 and J is TRBJ2-5; D gene unclear. V lost 9 bases to trimming and J lost 1 base, with 12 bases between them. The CDR3 length is 13 residues. CDR3 in DNA: TGTGCCAGTCGATCAGACCCCCAAGAGACCCAGTACTTC. Translated: CASRSDPQETQYF.